These 29 T cell receptor beta chains came from one sample sequenced in a study of T-cell reconstitution after alpha-beta-depleted transplantation in children. Preparation of the TCRbeta library used unique molecular identifiers. Each CDR3 protein gets one entry after TCRdb re-called the PCR reads with MiXCR. This repertoire shows hundreds of thousands of distinct CDR3 sequences, roughly 8.2% found once; its top ten account for almost 6.5%. The input for sequencing was PBMCs, mostly from graft donor cells, taken 180 days after TCRalphabeta/CD19-depleted stem cell transplant. Receptors originate from a male patient younger than 18 who had a stem cell transplant for acute lymphoblastic leukemia, so the T cells may come from the graft donor.

This clonotype was seen repeatedly, ten times or more. The rearrangement links TRBV5-1 to TRBJ1-4; weak D call: TRBD1 (6 bases). This CDR3 is built from 13 residues. CDR1 SGHRS and CDR2 YFSETQ come from the germline V gene. V was trimmed by 4 bases and J by 8 bases, leaving 12 bases between them. The CDR3 DNA sequence: TGCGCCAGCAGCCTGGGACACCTCGAAAAACTGTTTTTT. It encodes CASSLGHLEKLFF.

Many counts were recorded for this clonotype. The CDR3 DNA reads TGCACATACAGGGAGAACACCGGGGAGCTGTTTTTT. Its protein product is CTYRENTGELFF. The chain couples TRBV29-1 to TRBJ2-2; tentative D call: TRBD1 (6 bases). The germline V gene encodes CDR1 SQVTM and CDR2 ANQGSEA. This CDR3 is built from 12 residues.

This clonotype was observed many times. The chain is built from TRBV12-3 or TRBV12-4 and TRBJ2-7, with TRBD1 matching over 9 bases. The V gene end was trimmed by 3 bases and the J gene end by 3 bases; junction bases not matched to a gene: 3. CDR3 length: 14 amino acids. CDR3 sequence reads: CASSFWDRVYEQYF. The DNA for the CDR3 is TGTGCCAGCAGTTTCTGGGACAGGGTCTACGAGCAGTACTTC.

In the case of this clonotype: It may be a read error: a sequence one base away is much more abundant. This chain links TRBV12-3 or TRBV12-4 with TRBJ2-7; D is ambiguous. The ends were cut back, 4 bases at V and 3 bases at J, with 7 bases in the middle. The CDR3 covers 12 residues. The CDR3 DNA follows: TGTGCCAGCAGTTCATTGATCTACGAGCAGTACTTC. It is translated as CASSSLIYEQYF.

This clonotype appeared many times. The chain is built from TRBV12-3 or TRBV12-4 and TRBJ2-3; TRBD1 aligns across 11 bases. CDR3 size: 20 residues. Unmatched junction bases numbered 16, after V lost 5 bases and J lost 0 bases. CDR3 loop: CASSPPWTGGSTYSTDTQYF. The CDR3 nucleotides are TGTGCCAGCAGTCCACCCTGGACAGGGGGCTCTACATATAGCACAGATACGCAGTATTTT.

This clonotype has just a few counts. The chain carries TRBV14 and TRBJ2-7, with 13 positions matching TRBD2. CDR3 length: 19 residues. V was pared by 5 bases and J by 0 bases, with 13 bases of the junction left unmatched. In germline, CDR1 is SGHDN, CDR2 FVKESK. The CDR3: CASSSRSGTSGIGSYEQYF. The DNA for the CDR3 is TGTGCCAGCAGCTCGCGCTCCGGGACTAGCGGGATTGGCTCCTACGAGCAGTACTTC. Looking up the rest from reference TRBV14 and TRBJ2-7 gives the full variable domain: EAGVTQFPSHSVIEKGQTVTLRCDPISGHDNLYWYRRVMGKEIKFLLHFVKESKQDESGMPNNRFLAERTGGTYSTLKVQPAELEDSGVYFCASSSRSGTSGIGSYEQYFGPGTRLTVT.

At least ten counts were recorded for this clonotype. This CDR3 reads CASSSSTRLTPYNEQFF. The DNA of the CDR3 is TGCGCCAGCAGCTCTTCGACTAGGTTGACCCCCTACAATGAGCAGTTCTTC. This chain uses TRBV5-1 with TRBJ2-1, with D tentatively TRBD2 (6 bases). The CDR3 runs 17 residues. Trimming took 3 bases from V and 2 from J, leaving 18 bases between them. Germline loops: CDR1 SGHRS, CDR2 YFSETQ. The complete variable domain, with remaining parts taken from reference TRBV5-1 and TRBJ2-1, reads KAGVTQTPRYLIKTRGQQVTLSCSPISGHRSVSWYQQTPGQGLQFLFEYFSETQRNKGNFPGRFSGRQFSNSRSEMNVSTLELGDSALYLCASSSSTRLTPYNEQFFGPGTRLTVL.

This chain links TRBV6-1 with TRBJ2-7; D gene ambiguous. The CDR3 contains 15 residues. Deletions cut 1 base from V and 5 bases from J, with 15 bases between. CDR1 MNHNS and CDR2 SASEGT come from the germline V gene. CDR3 in amino acids: CASSEVPPFFHEQYF. The CDR3 nucleotides read TGTGCCAGCAGTGAAGTCCCCCCATTTTTCCACGAGCAGTACTTC.

This clonotype appeared many times. The V gene is TRBV20-1, the J gene TRBJ1-2; D possibly corresponds to TRBD1 (6 bases). Trimming took 4 bases from V and 5 from J, leaving 23 bases between them. The CDR3 runs 16 residues. CDR1 and CDR2 from the germline V gene are DFQATT and SNEGSKA (reference sequence). The CDR3 reads CSATPLGQTGEYGYTF. CDR3 sequence (DNA): TGCAGTGCTACTCCCCTCGGACAGACGGGCGAGTATGGCTACACCTTC.

There are many counts of this clonotype. The V and J genes are TRBV6-1 and TRBJ1-1; possibly TRBD1 for D (6 bases). Germline-derived CDR1 and CDR2 are MNHNS and SASEGT. This CDR3 has 13 amino acids. V shed 4 bases and J shed 11 bases, with 17 bases lying between them. CDR3 nucleotide sequence: TGTGCCAGCAGTGCCGAACAGGGAACTGGGGCTTTCTTT. Its translation is CASSAEQGTGAFF.

There are many counts of this clonotype. The chain is built from TRBV7-6 and TRBJ2-3, with D possibly being TRBD2 (6 bases). Trimming took 1 base from V and 6 from J, leaving 17 bases between them. This CDR3 region has 16 residues. Germline CDR1 SGHVS, CDR2 FNYEAQ. CDR3 sequence reads: CASSLGPTRGPDTQYF. CDR3 nucleotides: TGTGCCAGCAGCTTAGGTCCGACTAGAGGGCCGGATACGCAGTATTTT.

The V and J genes are TRBV7-9 and TRBJ2-4; possibly TRBD1 for D (6 bases). Trimming removed 5 bases at V and 2 bases at J, with 16 bases between. Germline lookup yields CDR1 SEHNR and CDR2 FQNEAQ (reference sequence). The length of the CDR3 is 16 residues. CDR3 in amino acids: CASSPPPGQSKNIQYF. CDR3 coding DNA: TGTGCCAGCAGCCCGCCCCCCGGACAGTCCAAAAACATTCAGTACTTC. The whole variable domain, remainder taken from reference TRBV7-9 and TRBJ2-4, is DTGVSQNPRHKITKRGQNVTFRCDPISEHNRLYWYRQTLGQGPEFLTYFQNEAQLEKSRLLSDRFSAERPKGSFSTLEIQRTEQGDSAMYLCASSPPPGQSKNIQYFGAGTRLSVL.

This clonotype has ten or more counts. The chain is built from TRBV5-1 and TRBJ1-3; unclear D gene. Germline CDR1 and CDR2: SGHRS and YFSETQ. The length of the CDR3 is 12 residues. With 5 bases removed from V and 4 bases from J, the gap between germline ends came to 7 bases. CDR3 coding DNA: TGCGCCAGCAGTATTAGGGGAAACACCATATATTTT. Protein sequence: CASSIRGNTIYF.

This clonotype was seen at least ten times. V gene TRBV11-2 combines with J gene TRBJ1-1; D call uncertain. The CDR3 has 17 residues. Germline assignment: CDR1 SGHAT and CDR2 FQNNGV. V was cut by 2 bases and J by 2 bases, with 18 bases left in between. In DNA form, the CDR3 reads TGTGCCAGCAGCTTACGGGCCCAACGGGGTCGCAACACTGAAGCTTTCTTT. This encodes CASSLRAQRGRNTEAFF.

This clonotype was counted ten times or more. The J gene is TRBJ1-5, the V gene TRBV12-3 or TRBV12-4; D remains ambiguous. V was shortened by 2 bases and J by 3 bases, with 11 bases between the two germline ends. CDR3 length: 15 residues. CDR3 in DNA: TGTGCCAGCAGTTTACGAGGCTCTGTCAATCAGCCCCAGCATTTT. Protein sequence: CASSLRGSVNQPQHF.

This clonotype has ten or more counts. CDR3 nucleotides: TGTGCCAGTAACTGGACAGGAGCGAACACCGGGGAGCTGTTTTTT. Translated: CASNWTGANTGELFF. J is TRBJ2-2 and V is TRBV19, with 7 bases lining up with TRBD1. Germline loops: CDR1 LNHDA, CDR2 SQIVND (reference sequence). The CDR3 contains 15 residues. After removal of 7 bases from V and 0 bases from J, the junction contained 5 bases not matched to a gene.

The V and J genes are TRBV12-3 or TRBV12-4 and TRBJ2-4; D might be TRBD2 (7 bases). This CDR3 spans 18 amino acids. Deletions cut 2 bases from V and 11 bases from J, with 28 bases between. DNA of the CDR3: TGTGCCAGCAGTTTAAGGGGGTGGGCGGGAGAGGGGAGGAACGTTCAGTACTTC. This codes for CASSLRGWAGEGRNVQYF.

This clonotype occurred many times. The J gene is TRBJ1-1, the V gene TRBV10-3, with D unresolved. Trimming pared 0 bases from V and 5 bases from J, leaving 10 bases between. This CDR3 region has 14 residues. The V gene's germline CDR1 is ENHRY and CDR2 SYGVKD. The CDR3 DNA follows: TGTGCCATCAGTGAGTCCAGGCAGTCGACTGAAGCTTTCTTT. Protein product: CAISESRQSTEAFF.

This clonotype was recorded at least ten times. The rearrangement links TRBV19 to TRBJ2-2, with D perhaps matching TRBD1 or TRBD2 (5 bases each). This CDR3 has 18 amino acids. Per germline, CDR1 LNHDA and CDR2 SQIVND (reference sequence). Trimming removed 5 bases at V and 0 bases at J, with 19 bases between. The DNA for the CDR3 is TGTGCCAGTAGTTTAATCCGGGGCAGGAAGTCGAACACCGGGGAGCTGTTTTTT. Amino acids: CASSLIRGRKSNTGELFF. The whole variable domain, remainder taken from reference TRBV19 and TRBJ2-2, is DGGITQSPKYLFRKEGQNVTLSCEQNLNHDAMYWYRQDPGQGLRLIYYSQIVNDFQKGDIAEGYSVSREKKESFPLTVTSAQKNPTAFYLCASSLIRGRKSNTGELFFGEGSRLTVL.

In its sample, this clonotype was seen many times. This sequence joins TRBV15 and TRBJ1-2; TRBD1 agrees at 9 bases. With 5 bases clipped from V and 7 bases from J, the junction kept 5 bases outside the gene matches. From germline, CDR1 is LNHNV and CDR2 YYDKDF (reference sequence). The CDR3 consists of 13 residues. As DNA, the CDR3 is TGTGCCACCAGCTTCCGACAGGGGGGTGGCTACACCTTC. This translates into CATSFRQGGGYTF.

There are many counts of this clonotype. The rearrangement joins TRBV4-1 to TRBJ2-5; D call uncertain. Germline V CDR1 and CDR2: MGHRA, YSYEKL. The CDR3 spans 15 residues. V was shortened by 0 bases and J by 1 base, with 9 bases between the two germline ends. In DNA form, the CDR3 reads TGCGCCAGCAGCCAAGATGGTACAGTCCAAGAGACCCAGTACTTC. Its protein is CASSQDGTVQETQYF.

The table lists this clonotype with many counts. The J gene is TRBJ2-3, the V gene TRBV4-3; D is unresolved. This CDR3 region has 16 residues. V was shortened by 4 bases and J by 0 bases, with 14 bases between the two germline ends. CDR1 LGHNA and CDR2 YSLEER come from the germline V gene. The CDR3: CASSRTRPLSTDTQYF. In DNA, the CDR3 is TGCGCCAGCAGCCGGACGAGGCCTCTCAGCACAGATACGCAGTATTTT.

About this clonotype itself: This could be a read error, since a much larger clone is one nucleotide away. This chain links TRBV5-1 with TRBJ1-4; the match to TRBD1 covers 7 bases. The germline V gene has CDR1 SGHRS and CDR2 YFSETQ. The CDR3 length is 14 residues. The CDR3 sequence is CASSPRQGGEKLSF. CDR3 in DNA: TGCGCCAGCAGCCCCCGACAGGGTGGTGAAAAACTGTCTTTT.

This clonotype appeared a single time. This sequence may be a read error, since a much larger clone differs from it by one base. This chain uses TRBV28 with TRBJ2-4, with D possibly being TRBD1 or TRBD2 (5 bases each). This CDR3 is 14 amino acids long. The V and J ends lost 2 bases and 13 bases respectively, with 18 bases between them. The germline V gene has CDR1 MDHEN and CDR2 SYDVKM. The CDR3 loop reads CASSLRVSGSMQYF. The CDR3 coding sequence is TGTGCCAGCAGTTTAAGGGTTTCAGGGAGCATGCAGTACTTC.

Note on this clonotype: This may arise from a read error, as a much more abundant clone is one base away. The chain joins TRBV6-5 to TRBJ2-2; the match to TRBD2 covers 8 bases. Germline V gene data show CDR1 as MNHEY and CDR2 as SVGAGI. This CDR3 has 14 amino acids. CDR3 DNA sequence: TGTGCCAGGAGTTACAGCGGGAGAACCGGGGAGCTGTTTTTT. Its protein product is CARSYSGRTGELFF.

This clonotype has ten or more counts. The V gene is TRBV7-2, the J gene TRBJ1-6; 7 bases line up with TRBD1. This CDR3 contains 16 residues. The junction had 7 bases not matched to a gene; V was cut back by 1 base and J by 7 bases. From germline, CDR1 is SGHTA and CDR2 FQGNSA. CDR3 sequence: CASSLEANRGNSPLHF. The CDR3 region has the DNA TGTGCCAGCAGCTTAGAGGCTAACAGGGGCAATTCACCCCTCCACTTT.

With regard to this clonotype: Given a much more abundant clone one base away, this may be a read error. This rearrangement joins TRBV18 to TRBJ2-7; tentatively, D is TRBD1 or TRBD2 (5 bases each). With 3 bases removed from V and 9 bases from J, the gap between germline ends came to 27 bases. CDR1 is KGHSH and CDR2 is LQKENI in the germline V gene. This CDR3 spans 17 amino acids. The CDR3, as DNA: TGTGCCAGCTCACCGGTAACTCCGGGACCAGATGGCTGGGGGCAGTACTTC. Residues: CASSPVTPGPDGWGQYF.

In its sample, this clonotype was seen many times. The rearrangement links TRBV4-3 to TRBJ2-5; tentatively, D is TRBD1 or TRBD2 (6 bases each). This CDR3 region has 15 residues. The V end lost 1 base, the J end lost 2 bases, and 11 bases lay between the germline ends. The germline V gene has CDR1 LGHNA and CDR2 YSLEER. In nucleotides, the CDR3 is TGCGCCAGCAGCCAAGGGCGAGGGGGGCAAGAGACCCAGTACTTC. The encoded protein is CASSQGRGGQETQYF.

In its sample, this clonotype was seen many times. This chain links TRBV7-9 with TRBJ1-5; 7 bases agree with TRBD1. Germline CDR1 reads SEHNR; CDR2 reads FQNEAQ (reference sequence). The CDR3 runs 13 residues. Trimming at V came to 3 bases and at J to 9 bases, leaving 5 bases not matched to a gene. CDR3 amino acids: CASSFEGARPQHF. DNA of the CDR3: TGTGCCAGCAGCTTCGAGGGGGCGCGGCCCCAGCATTTT.